The clone carrying this TCR beta chain was observed a few times. Antigen: not known. The source of the sample is a study of vaccination effects on CD4 cells after COVID-19. Study-wide results and limits: Clones of infection and vaccine origin contracted markedly late after vaccination.

The data were produced by immunoSEQ multiplex PCR, yet TCRdb's version contains in-frame clones alone and is incomplete. The top ten clones hold around 18% of a sample with roughly 52,000 clones, under 75% of them seen once. Germline CDR1 is LGHNA and CDR2 is YSLEER. The V gene lost 3 bases and the J gene lost 0 bases, with 8 bases spanning the gap. This CDR3 is built from 15 residues. Using viral peptide pools, the ViraFEST assay grew out antigen-specific CD4+ T cells prior to sequencing. The culture ran for 10 days before CD4+ T cells were isolated. Nobody among the vaccine recipients had prior SARS-CoV-2 infection (nucleocapsid antibodies were negative).

The receptor comes from a human donor who received a COVID-19 vaccine. Here the sequenced sample was CD4+ T cells from PBMCs cultured with SARS-CoV-2 spike peptides, taken before COVID-19 vaccination. V is TRBV4-3 and J is TRBJ1-4; D is undetermined. The CDR3 reads CASSHRFATNEKLFF. The CDR3, as DNA: TGCGCCAGCAGCCACAGATTTGCAACTAATGAAAAACTGTTTTTT.